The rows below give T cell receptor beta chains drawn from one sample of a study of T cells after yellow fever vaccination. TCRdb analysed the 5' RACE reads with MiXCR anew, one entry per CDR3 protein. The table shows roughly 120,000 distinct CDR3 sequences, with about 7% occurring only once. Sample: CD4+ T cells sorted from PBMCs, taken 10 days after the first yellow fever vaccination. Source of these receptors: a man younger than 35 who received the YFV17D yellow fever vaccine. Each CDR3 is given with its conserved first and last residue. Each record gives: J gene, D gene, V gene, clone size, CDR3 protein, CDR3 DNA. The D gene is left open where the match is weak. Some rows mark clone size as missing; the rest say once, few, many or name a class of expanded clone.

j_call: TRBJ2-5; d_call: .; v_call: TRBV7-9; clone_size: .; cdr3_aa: CASSRQAWGRGLETQYF; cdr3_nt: TGTGCCAGCAGCCGCCAGGCCTGGGGTCGGGGCTTAGAGACCCAGTACTTC
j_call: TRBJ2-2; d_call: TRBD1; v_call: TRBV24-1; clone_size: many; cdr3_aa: CATSQTGTANTGELFF; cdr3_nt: TGTGCCACCAGTCAGACAGGGACGGCGAACACCGGGGAGCTGTTTTTT
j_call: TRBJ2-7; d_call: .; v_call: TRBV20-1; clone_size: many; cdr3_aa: CSGQRVALYEQYF; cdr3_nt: TGCAGTGGACAAAGAGTAGCGCTCTACGAGCAGTACTTC
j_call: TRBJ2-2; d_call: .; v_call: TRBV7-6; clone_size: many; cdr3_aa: CASSLDTGELFF; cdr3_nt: TGTGCCAGCAGCTTAGACACCGGGGAGCTGTTTTTT
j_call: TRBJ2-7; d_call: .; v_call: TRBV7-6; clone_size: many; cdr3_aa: CGTVWVGYAGQYF; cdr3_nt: TGTGGGACCGTGTGGGTGGGTTATGCGGGGCAGTACTTC
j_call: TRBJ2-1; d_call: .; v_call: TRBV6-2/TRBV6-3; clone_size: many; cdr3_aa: CASSYSILKGSYNEQFF; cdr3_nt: TGTGCCAGCAGTTACTCGATACTTAAGGGGTCCTACAATGAGCAGTTCTTC
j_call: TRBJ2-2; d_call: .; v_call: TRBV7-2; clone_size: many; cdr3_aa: CASSLTISTGELFF; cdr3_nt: TGTGCCAGCAGCTTGACGATAAGCACCGGGGAGCTGTTTTTT
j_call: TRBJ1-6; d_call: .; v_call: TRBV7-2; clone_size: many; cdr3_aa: CASSLSPRGDSPLHF; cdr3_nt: TGTGCCAGCAGCTTATCCCCCAGGGGAGATTCACCCCTCCACTTT
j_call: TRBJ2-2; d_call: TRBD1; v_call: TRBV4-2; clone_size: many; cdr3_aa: CASSHITGQEDYTGELFF; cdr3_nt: TGTGCCAGCAGTCACATAACGGGACAGGAGGACTACACCGGGGAGCTGTTTTTT
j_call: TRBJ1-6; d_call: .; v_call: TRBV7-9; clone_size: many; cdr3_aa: CASSLAGARSSPLHF; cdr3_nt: TGTGCCAGCAGCTTGGCAGGGGCGCGGAGCTCACCCCTCCACTTT
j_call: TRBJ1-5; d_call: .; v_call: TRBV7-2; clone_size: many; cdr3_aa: CASSLASGNQPQHF; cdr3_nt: TGTGCCAGCAGCTTAGCATCAGGCAATCAGCCCCAGCATTTT
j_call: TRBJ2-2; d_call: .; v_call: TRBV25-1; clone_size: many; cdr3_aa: CASIGRANTGELFF; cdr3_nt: TGTGCCAGCATAGGCAGGGCGAACACCGGGGAGCTGTTTTTT
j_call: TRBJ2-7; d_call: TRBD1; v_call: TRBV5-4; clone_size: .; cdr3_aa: CASSLAAGGVYEQYF; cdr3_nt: TGTGCCAGCAGCTTGGCGGCAGGGGGCGTCTACGAGCAGTACTTC
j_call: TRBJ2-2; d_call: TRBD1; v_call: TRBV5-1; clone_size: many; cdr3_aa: CASRITGVAGELFF; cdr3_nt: TGCGCCAGCAGGATTACAGGGGTCGCCGGGGAGCTGTTTTTT
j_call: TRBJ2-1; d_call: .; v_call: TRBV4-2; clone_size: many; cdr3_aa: CASSQEGGASYNEQFF; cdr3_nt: TGTGCCAGCAGCCAAGAGGGGGGGGCATCCTACAATGAGCAGTTCTTC
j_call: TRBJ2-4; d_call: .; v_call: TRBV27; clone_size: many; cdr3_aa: CASSVDSLAKNIQYF; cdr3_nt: TGTGCCAGCAGTGTAGACTCACTAGCCAAAAACATTCAGTACTTC
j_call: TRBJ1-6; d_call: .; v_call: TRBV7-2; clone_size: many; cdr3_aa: CASRGDGNSPLHF; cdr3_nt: TGTGCCAGCAGGGGGGACGGTAATTCACCCCTCCACTTT
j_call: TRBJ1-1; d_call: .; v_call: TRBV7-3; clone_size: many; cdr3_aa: CASSLTGVGTEAFF; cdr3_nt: TGTGCCAGCAGCTTAACGGGGGTAGGGACTGAAGCTTTCTTT
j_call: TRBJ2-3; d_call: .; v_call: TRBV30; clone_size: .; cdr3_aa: CAWSVRGTSPQYF; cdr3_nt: TGTGCCTGGAGTGTACGGGGGACCAGCCCGCAGTATTTT
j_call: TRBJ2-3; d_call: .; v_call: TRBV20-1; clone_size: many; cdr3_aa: CSARSPPAGWITDTQYF; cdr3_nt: TGCAGTGCTAGATCCCCCCCGGCAGGGTGGATAACAGATACGCAGTATTTT
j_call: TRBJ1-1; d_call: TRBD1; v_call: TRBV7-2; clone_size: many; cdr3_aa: CASSLALIAGGNTEAFF; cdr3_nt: TGTGCCAGCAGCTTAGCGCTAATAGCAGGGGGGAACACTGAAGCTTTCTTT
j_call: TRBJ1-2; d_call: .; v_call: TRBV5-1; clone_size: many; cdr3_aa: CASRDQEGSYGYTF; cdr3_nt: TGCGCCAGCAGGGACCAGGAGGGATCATATGGCTACACCTTC
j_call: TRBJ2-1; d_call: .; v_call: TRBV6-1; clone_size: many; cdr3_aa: CASSGRGTGKGDEQFF; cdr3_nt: TGTGCCAGCAGTGGTCGTGGGACGGGGAAAGGCGATGAGCAGTTCTTC
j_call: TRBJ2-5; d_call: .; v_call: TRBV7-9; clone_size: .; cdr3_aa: CASSLQGVGTQYF; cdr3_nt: TGTGCCAGCAGCTTACAGGGCGTGGGGACCCAGTACTTC
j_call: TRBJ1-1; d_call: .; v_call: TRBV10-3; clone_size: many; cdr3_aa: CAISESLGVNTEAFF; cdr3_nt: TGTGCCATCAGTGAGTCGTTAGGGGTGAACACTGAAGCTTTCTTT